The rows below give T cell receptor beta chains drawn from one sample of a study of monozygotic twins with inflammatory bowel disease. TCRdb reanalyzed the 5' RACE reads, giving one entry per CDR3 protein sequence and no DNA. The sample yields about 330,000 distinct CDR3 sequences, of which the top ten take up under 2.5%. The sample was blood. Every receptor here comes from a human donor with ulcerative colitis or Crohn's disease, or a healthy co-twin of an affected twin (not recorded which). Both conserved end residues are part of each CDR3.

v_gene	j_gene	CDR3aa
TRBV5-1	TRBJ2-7	CASQSSYEQYF
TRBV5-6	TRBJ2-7	CASSPFGTGEEQYF
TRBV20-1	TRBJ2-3	CSARDPPITDTQYF
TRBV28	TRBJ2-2	CASSPPHVPGELFF
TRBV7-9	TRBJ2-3	CASSSEDTQYF
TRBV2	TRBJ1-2	CASSEMGFNGYTF
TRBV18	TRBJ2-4	CASSPRAGKLKNIQYF
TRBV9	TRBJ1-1	CASSVPGNTEAFF
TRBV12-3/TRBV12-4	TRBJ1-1	CASSSGGGTGGKTRTEAFF
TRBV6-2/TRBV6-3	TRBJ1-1	CASSYRFEAFF
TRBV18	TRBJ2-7	CASSLYSAADEQYF
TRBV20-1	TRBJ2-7	CSASPTGSLNEQYF
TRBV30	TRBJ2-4	CAWNTGGGNIQYF
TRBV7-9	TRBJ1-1	CASSLALTGNTEAFF
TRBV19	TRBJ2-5	CASSFGYKPETQYF
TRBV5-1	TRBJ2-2	CASSKQGRTGELFF
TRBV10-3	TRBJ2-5	CAITRTPGETQYF
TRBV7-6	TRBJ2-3	CASSFVTSGIADTQYF
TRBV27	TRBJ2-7	CASSLARLASNSSYEQYF
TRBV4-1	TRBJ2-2	CASSQVWTGKPGELFF
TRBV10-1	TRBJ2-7	CASSESSRGEQYF
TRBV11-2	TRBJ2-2	CASSLQGAGQTGELFF
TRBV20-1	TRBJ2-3	CSVILVAPASTDTQYF
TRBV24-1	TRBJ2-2	CATRSSTGELFF
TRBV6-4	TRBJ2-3	CASSDLTDTQYF
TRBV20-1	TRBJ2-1	CSAIRPSRDEQFF